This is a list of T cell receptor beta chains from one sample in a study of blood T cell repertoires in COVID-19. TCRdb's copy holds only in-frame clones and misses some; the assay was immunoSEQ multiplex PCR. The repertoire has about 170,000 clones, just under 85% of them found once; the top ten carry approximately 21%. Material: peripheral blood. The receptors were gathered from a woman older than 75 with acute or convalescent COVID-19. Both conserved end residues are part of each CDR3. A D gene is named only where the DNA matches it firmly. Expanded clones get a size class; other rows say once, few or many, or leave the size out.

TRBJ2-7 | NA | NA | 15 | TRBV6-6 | TGTGCCACCAGGGGTGGCAGGGCCTGGGGTTACGAGCAGTACTTC | CATRGGRAWGYEQYF
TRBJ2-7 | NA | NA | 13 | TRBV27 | TGTGCCAGCAGTTCTGAAGGGGGTATCGAGCAGTACTTC | CASSSEGGIEQYF
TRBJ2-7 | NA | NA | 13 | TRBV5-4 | TGTGCCACGGGGAGGAAGCTTTCCTACGAGCAGTACTTC | CATGRKLSYEQYF
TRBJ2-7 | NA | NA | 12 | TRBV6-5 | TGTGCCAGCACCGGACTCGCTTTCGAGCAGTACTTC | CASTGLAFEQYF
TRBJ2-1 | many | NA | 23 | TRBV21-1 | TGTGCCAGCAGCGACAAAAAATATGGAGGGGGACAGTACAACCCCAGCTCCTACAATGAGCAGTTCTTC | CASSDKKYGGGQYNPSSYNEQFF
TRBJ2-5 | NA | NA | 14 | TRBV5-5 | TGTGCCAGCAGCTTGCAGGCAGCCCAAGAGACCCAGTACTTC | CASSLQAAQETQYF
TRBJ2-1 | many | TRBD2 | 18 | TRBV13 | TGTGCCAGCAGCCCCCGGACTAGCGGGGTTGGGGAACCCAATGAGCAGTTCTTC | CASSPRTSGVGEPNEQFF
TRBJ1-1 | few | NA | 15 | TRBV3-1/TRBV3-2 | TGTGCCAGCAGCCAAGATCGAGAGGGATACACTGAAGCTTTCTTT | CASSQDREGYTEAFF
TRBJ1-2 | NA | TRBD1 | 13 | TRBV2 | TGTGCCAGCTCCCAGGGGGTCAACTATGGCTACACCTTC | CASSQGVNYGYTF
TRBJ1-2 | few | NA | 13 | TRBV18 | TGTGCCAGCTCACCGCCAGACACCCCTCTCCACACCTTC | CASSPPDTPLHTF
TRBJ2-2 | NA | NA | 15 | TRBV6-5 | TGTGCCAGCAGTTCCAGCGGAGGGAGCACCGGGGAGCTGTTTTTT | CASSSSGGSTGELFF
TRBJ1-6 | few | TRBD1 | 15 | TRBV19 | TGTGCCAGTCAGGCTTGGACAGGGGGAAATTCACCCCTCCACTTT | CASQAWTGGNSPLHF
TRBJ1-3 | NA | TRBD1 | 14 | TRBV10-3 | TGTGCCATCAGTCGGACAGGGGCTGGAAACACCATATATTTT | CAISRTGAGNTIYF
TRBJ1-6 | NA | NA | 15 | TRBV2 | TGTGCCAGCAGTGATTCGGGGGGCTATAATTCACCCCTCCACTTT | CASSDSGGYNSPLHF
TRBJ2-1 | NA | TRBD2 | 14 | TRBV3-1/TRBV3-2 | TGTGCCAGCAGATCTAGCGGGAGGGCCAGTGAGCAGTTCTTC | CASRSSGRASEQFF
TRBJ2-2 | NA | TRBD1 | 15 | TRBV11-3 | TGTGCCAGCAGCCGTGGACAGGGGGCGGGCGGGGAGCTGTTTTTT | CASSRGQGAGGELFF
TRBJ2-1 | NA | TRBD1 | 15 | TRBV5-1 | TGCGCCAGCAGCTTGGCGGACAGGGGGGAAAAGGAGCAGTTCTTC | CASSLADRGEKEQFF
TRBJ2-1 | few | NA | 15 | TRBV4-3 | TGCGCCAGCAGCCCCAACTTCCTTAGTGGTGGTGAGCAGTTCTTC | CASSPNFLSGGEQFF
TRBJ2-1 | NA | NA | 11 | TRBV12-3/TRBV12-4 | TGTGCCAGCAGAGAGGACAGTGAGCAGTTCTTC | CASREDSEQFF
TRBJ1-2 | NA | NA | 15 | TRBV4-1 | TGCGCCAGCAGCCAGGCGGATACACAAAACTATGGCTACACCTTC | CASSQADTQNYGYTF
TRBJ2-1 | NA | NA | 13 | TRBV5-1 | TGCGCCAGCAGCTTGAACAACTACAATGAGCAGTTCTTC | CASSLNNYNEQFF
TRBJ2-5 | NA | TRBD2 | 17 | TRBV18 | TGTGCCAGCTCACCAAATAGGCTTGCTAGCGGGCAAGAGACCCAGTACTTC | CASSPNRLASGQETQYF
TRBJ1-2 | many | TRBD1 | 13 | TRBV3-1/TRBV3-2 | TGTGCCAGCAGCCCGGGGACAGCTGCTGGCTACACCTTC | CASSPGTAAGYTF
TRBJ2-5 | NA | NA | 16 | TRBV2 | TGTGCCAGCAGTGAAGGAGAAACGGGTGCCCAAGAGACCCAGTACTTC | CASSEGETGAQETQYF
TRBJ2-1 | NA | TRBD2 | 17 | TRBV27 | TGTGCCAGCAGTATTCAAATAGCGGGAGAGTCCTACAATGAGCAGTTCTTC | CASSIQIAGESYNEQFF
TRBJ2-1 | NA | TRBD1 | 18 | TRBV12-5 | TGTGCTAGTGGTAGGTACAGGGGGCGCCGTGAAAGCTACAATGAGCAGTTCTTC | CASGRYRGRRESYNEQFF
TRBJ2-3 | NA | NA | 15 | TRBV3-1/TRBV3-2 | TGTGCCAGCAGCCAAACGCGGGGGCTCACAGATACGCAGTATTTT | CASSQTRGLTDTQYF
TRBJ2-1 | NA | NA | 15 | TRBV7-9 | TGTGCCAGCAGCTTTCGGGCGGGGTCCTACAATGAGCAGTTCTTC | CASSFRAGSYNEQFF
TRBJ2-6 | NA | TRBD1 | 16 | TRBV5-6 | TGTGCCAGCAGCTTGCAGGGGGCGGGAGGGGCCAACGTCCTGACTTTC | CASSLQGAGGANVLTF
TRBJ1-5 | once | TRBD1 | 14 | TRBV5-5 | TGTGCCAGCAGCGTAGTAACAGGGGATCGGCCCCAGCATTTT | CASSVVTGDRPQHF
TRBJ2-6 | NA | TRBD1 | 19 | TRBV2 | TGTGCCAGCACCGCGCCGTGGGGGACAGGGGGCCGTGGGGCCAACGTCCTGACTTTC | CASTAPWGTGGRGANVLTF
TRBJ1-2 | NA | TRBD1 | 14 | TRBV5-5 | TGTGCCAGCAGCAGGGGACAGGGTGACTATGGCTACACCTTC | CASSRGQGDYGYTF
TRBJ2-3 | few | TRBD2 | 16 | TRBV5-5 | TGTGCCAGCAGCTTACTAGCGGGACGGGGAACAGATACGCAGTATTTT | CASSLLAGRGTDTQYF
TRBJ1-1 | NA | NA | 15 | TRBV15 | TGTGCCACCAGCAGTGTTCGCGGTTTGAACACTGAAGCTTTCTTT | CATSSVRGLNTEAFF
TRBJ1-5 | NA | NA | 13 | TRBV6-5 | TGTGCCAGTGGGGGCGAATGGTATCAGCCCCAGCATTTT | CASGGEWYQPQHF
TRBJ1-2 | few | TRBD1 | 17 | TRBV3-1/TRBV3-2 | TGTGCCAGCAGCCAACCGGGACAGGGGGCTCGAGTCTATGGCTACACCTTC | CASSQPGQGARVYGYTF
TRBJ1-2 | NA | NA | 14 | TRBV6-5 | TGTGCCAGCACCCTGATGCCCCAGGACTATGGCTACACCTTC | CASTLMPQDYGYTF
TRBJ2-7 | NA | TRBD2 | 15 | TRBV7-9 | TGTGCCAGCAGCTTAGATTCTAGCGGCCCCCGGGAGCAGTACTTC | CASSLDSSGPREQYF
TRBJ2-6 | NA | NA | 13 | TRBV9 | TGTGCCAGCGAGCTCTCTGGGGCCAACGTCCTGACTTTC | CASELSGANVLTF
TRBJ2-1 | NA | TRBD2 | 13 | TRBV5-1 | TGCGCCAGCAGGAGGACTAGTTACAATGAGCAGTTCTTC | CASRRTSYNEQFF
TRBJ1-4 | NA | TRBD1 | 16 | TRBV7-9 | TGTGCCAGCAGCTTGGGACAGACAGCAACTAATGAAAAACTGTTTTTT | CASSLGQTATNEKLFF
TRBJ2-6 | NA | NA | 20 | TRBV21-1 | TGTGCCAGCAGCACCCAAACCCGGGACAATATTAGCTCTGGGGCCAACGTCCTGACTTTC | CASSTQTRDNISSGANVLTF
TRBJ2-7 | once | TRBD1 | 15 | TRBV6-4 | TGTGCCAGCAGCCGCGTGACAGGGGGCTTTTACGAGCAGTACTTC | CASSRVTGGFYEQYF
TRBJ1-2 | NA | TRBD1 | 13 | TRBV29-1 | TGCAGCGTTGAAAGACAGGGGGCGACGGGCTACACCTTC | CSVERQGATGYTF
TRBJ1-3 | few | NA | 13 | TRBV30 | TGTGCCTGGAGTGCTGGGCTGGCGAACACCATATATTTT | CAWSAGLANTIYF
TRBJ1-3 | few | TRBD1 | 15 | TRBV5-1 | TGCGCCAGCGGCGACCCGGGACAGGGCGGAAACACCATATATTTT | CASGDPGQGGNTIYF
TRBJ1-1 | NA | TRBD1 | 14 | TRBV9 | TGTGCCAGCAGACGACAGGGATTTTCGACTGAAGCTTTCTTT | CASRRQGFSTEAFF
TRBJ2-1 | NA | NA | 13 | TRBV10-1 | TGCGCCAGCAGTGATGGAGACTACAATGAGCAGTTCTTC | CASSDGDYNEQFF
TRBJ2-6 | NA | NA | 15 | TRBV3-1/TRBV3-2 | TGTGCCAGCAGCGGACTGAACTCTGGGGCCAACGTCCTGACTTTC | CASSGLNSGANVLTF
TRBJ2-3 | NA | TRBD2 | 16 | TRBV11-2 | TGTGCCAGCAGCTCTCTAGCGGGAGCGAGCACAGATACGCAGTATTTT | CASSSLAGASTDTQYF